Here is one T cell receptor beta chain with its context. This specimen comes from a study of Ad26.COV2.S vaccination and SARS-CoV-2 variants. V shed 3 bases and J shed 2 bases, with 11 bases lying between them. From germline, CDR1 is SGHKS and CDR2 YYEKEE (reference sequence). The CDR3 is 14 residues long. Assay used: immunoSEQ multiplex PCR; TCRdb lists only in-frame clones, some missing. The sample has hundreds of thousands of clones, less than 90% seen once. Treatment noted: some 20 received Ad26.COV2.S at low or high dose, single or two shots; several received placebo; per-sample allocation not given. Material that was analyzed had been drawn on day 63 after the first vaccine or placebo injection.

Source: peripheral blood, taken in a trial of Ad26.COV2.S vaccine versus placebo. This clonotype originated in a person aged 18-65 years who received the Ad26.COV2.S COVID-19 vaccine or a placebo. V gene TRBV5-5 combines with J gene TRBJ1-2; D unclear. The chain's CDR3 is CASSWERINYGYTF. CDR3 DNA sequence: TGTGCCAGCAGCTGGGAAAGGATAAACTATGGCTACACCTTC.